These 8 T cell receptor beta chains originate from one sample sequenced in a study of T cells in Graves' hyperthyroidism and ophthalmopathy. The source material, RNA transcripts, was used to amplify TCR beta CDR3 regions. The HTBI set primed first-round TCR CDR3 RT-PCR. TCRdb re-called the multiplex PCR reads through MiXCR, storing one row per CDR3 protein. The sample holds 480,000 or so distinct CDR3 sequences, approximately 15% seen once. The sample comprised blood. The receptors come from a young woman with Graves' hyperthyroidism.

This clonotype was counted many times. The gene calls are TRBV11-2 and TRBJ1-1; D might be TRBD1 (5 bases). The CDR3 sequence is 13 residues long. V lost 5 bases to trimming and J lost 3 bases, with 10 bases between them. CDR1 and CDR2 from the germline V gene are SGHAT and FQNNGV. In nucleotides, the CDR3 is TGTGCCAGCAGCCCCTCAGGGTACACTGAAGCTTTCTTT. It yields the protein CASSPSGYTEAFF.

This clonotype was seen only a few times. This chain joins TRBV4-1 and TRBJ2-3; 10 nucleotides line up with TRBD2. The trim removed 1 base at V and 6 bases at J, leaving 7 bases unmatched. The CDR3 length is 16 residues. Germline V gives CDR1 MGHRA, CDR2 YSYEKL. CDR3 bases: TGCGCCAGCAGCCAAGCGGCCCTAGCGGGAGTGGATACGCAGTATTTT. Translation: CASSQAALAGVDTQYF.

V is TRBV7-6 and J is TRBJ2-5; TRBD1 might be the D (6 bases). CDR1 and CDR2 from the germline V gene are SGHVS and FNYEAQ. The CDR3 is 16 residues long. Trimming removed 1 base at V and 0 bases at J, with 12 bases between. This CDR3 is CASSLVGAGYQETQYF. CDR3 in DNA: TGTGCCAGCAGCTTAGTGGGGGCCGGGTACCAAGAGACCCAGTACTTC.

This clonotype occurred many times. CDR3 residues: CASSPRGWGWNEQFF. In DNA form, the CDR3 reads TGTGCCAGCAGCCCACGGGGGTGGGGATGGAATGAGCAGTTCTTC. This chain connects TRBV11-2 to TRBJ2-1; a weak D match, TRBD2 (6 bases). V was trimmed by 5 bases and J by 7 bases, leaving 18 bases between them. CDR3 size: 15 residues. The V gene's germline CDR1 is SGHAT and CDR2 FQNNGV.

Many counts were recorded for this clonotype. This chain uses TRBV7-9 with TRBJ2-1, with D hard to call. V was cut by 3 bases and J by 4 bases, with 10 bases left in between. The CDR3 covers 14 residues. Germline CDR1 is SEHNR and CDR2 is FQNEAQ (reference sequence). The CDR3 loop is CASSFSSIYNEQFF. In nucleotides, the CDR3 is TGTGCCAGCAGCTTCTCCTCGATTTACAATGAGCAGTTCTTC.

This clonotype was recorded at least ten times. CDR3 loop: CASSLGLKNEQFF. CDR3 nucleotide sequence: TGTGCCAGCAGCCTAGGACTTAAAAATGAGCAGTTCTTC. The chain combines TRBV12-3 or TRBV12-4 with TRBJ2-1; weak D call: TRBD2 (5 bases). The CDR3 sequence is 13 residues long. V shed 6 bases and J shed 7 bases, with 13 bases lying between them.

This clonotype was seen ten or more times. This chain links TRBV7-3 with TRBJ2-1; 13 bases match TRBD2. In germline, CDR1 is SGHTA, CDR2 FQGTGA. V lost 5 bases, J lost 8 bases, and 9 bases stayed unmatched. The CDR3 has 16 residues. CDR3 protein: CASSTETSGRLDEQFF. The CDR3 DNA follows: TGTGCCAGCAGCACCGAGACTAGCGGGAGGTTAGATGAGCAGTTCTTC.

The rearrangement uses TRBV7-9 and TRBJ1-2; TRBD1 aligns across 9 bases. The J segment lost 8 bases and the V segment lost 1 base, leaving 5 bases of the junction unmatched. Per the germline V gene, CDR1 is SEHNR and CDR2 is FQNEAQ (reference sequence). The CDR3 totals 14 residues. CDR3 in amino acids: CASSLVGQGFGYTF. In DNA form, the CDR3 reads TGTGCCAGCAGCTTAGTGGGACAGGGTTTCGGCTACACCTTC.